This is a list of T cell receptor beta chains from one sample in a study of T cells in narcolepsy. Here immunoSEQ multiplex PCR was the method, and the copy in TCRdb shows in-frame clones only, minus some. The sample has some 30,000 clones; around nine tenths are singletons. The material sequenced was CD45RA- memory CD4+ T cells from PBMCs. The origin of the receptors is a human donor with narcolepsy. CDR3s include the opening cysteine and the closing phenylalanine or tryptophan. D genes are given only for firm matches. The size of a clone is reported for some rows only, either as once, few or many, or as a class for expanded clones.

clone_size,d_call,j_call,v_call,cdr3_nt,cdr3_aa
.,.,TRBJ2-7,TRBV11-2,TGTGCCAGCAGCTTAGATCTGTCGGAGCAGTACTTC,CASSLDLSEQYF
.,TRBD2,TRBJ2-3,TRBV5-1,TGCGCCAGCAGCTTGGGGTCGCGGGGGACCTCAGATACGCAGTATTTT,CASSLGSRGTSDTQYF
.,.,TRBJ2-7,TRBV5-8,TGTGCCAGCAGCTTGTCTCCCTACGAGCAGTACTTC,CASSLSPYEQYF
.,.,TRBJ2-1,TRBV5-1,TGCGCCAGCAGCTTGGGACTAGGGAGCTCCTACAATGAGCAGTTCTTC,CASSLGLGSSYNEQFF
.,.,TRBJ2-7,TRBV19,TGTGCCAGTAGTCACCGAACAGGCGGCGAGCAGTACTTC,CASSHRTGGEQYF
few,.,TRBJ1-1,TRBV9,TGTGCCAGCAGCGTTTTGTCTGGGATCAGCACTGAAGCTTTCTTT,CASSVLSGISTEAFF
.,TRBD1,TRBJ1-2,TRBV7-8,TGTGCCAGCAGCTTAGGGGGGGTGGACAGGGTGTCCTATGGCTACACCTTC,CASSLGGVDRVSYGYTF
.,TRBD2,TRBJ2-4,TRBV7-9,TGTGCCAGCAGCTCCTCCGGGACTAGCGGTTTCACGGTTCAGTACTTC,CASSSSGTSGFTVQYF
.,TRBD1,TRBJ1-2,TRBV5-1,TGCGCCAGCAGCACGGACAGGGGACTCTATGGCTACACCTTC,CASSTDRGLYGYTF
.,.,TRBJ2-5,TRBV2,TGTGCCAGCAGTGCCGGGACCGAAGAGACCCAGTACTTC,CASSAGTEETQYF
.,.,TRBJ2-1,TRBV5-1,TGCGCCAGCAGCCCCGGACAGACCTCCTACAATGAGCAGTTCTTC,CASSPGQTSYNEQFF
once,.,TRBJ2-7,TRBV4-2,TGTGCCAGCAGCCAGGCCCAACAGGCGGGGACCTACGAGCAGTACTTC,CASSQAQQAGTYEQYF
.,.,TRBJ2-2,TRBV11-3,TGTGCCAGCAGCCGGGGACTTAACACCGGGGAGCTGTTTTTT,CASSRGLNTGELFF
.,.,TRBJ1-1,TRBV10-3,TGTGCCATCAGAGACGACGTAGGATTTGAAGCTTTCTTT,CAIRDDVGFEAFF
.,.,TRBJ2-3,TRBV6-4,TGTGCCAGCAGTGCGTACGGGGGTAGCACAGATACGCAGTATTTT,CASSAYGGSTDTQYF
.,TRBD1,TRBJ2-5,TRBV5-8,TGTGCCAGCAGCTCTGGTCTGGACAGGGAAGAGACCCAGTACTTC,CASSSGLDREETQYF
.,TRBD1,TRBJ1-1,TRBV4-2,TGTGCCAGCAGCCCGTCAGGGGGCAACACTGAAGCTTTCTTT,CASSPSGGNTEAFF
few,.,TRBJ2-1,TRBV6-1,TGTGCCAGCACACTTCAGACTGGCACCTACAATGAGCAGTTCTTC,CASTLQTGTYNEQFF
.,.,TRBJ1-1,TRBV5-6,TGTGCCAGCAGCCCCGGGGGGCCGGGCTTGAACACTGAAGCTTTCTTT,CASSPGGPGLNTEAFF
few,.,TRBJ1-4,TRBV6-1,TGTGCCAGCAGTCCGGACGGTGCAACTAATGAAAAACTGTTTTTT,CASSPDGATNEKLFF
.,.,TRBJ1-1,TRBV6-6,TGTGCCAGCAGCCTCCCCGTGAACACTGAAGCTTTCTTT,CASSLPVNTEAFF
.,.,TRBJ2-5,TRBV7-6,TGTGCCAGCAGCTTAATAGGGGGAGAGACCCAGTACTTC,CASSLIGGETQYF
once,TRBD2,TRBJ2-7,TRBV29-1,TGCAGCGCCGCGACTAGCAACGAGCAGTACTTC,CSAATSNEQYF
.,.,TRBJ1-2,TRBV9,TGTGCCAGCAGCGTAGTTACAGCGAACTATGGCTACACCTTC,CASSVVTANYGYTF
.,.,TRBJ2-1,TRBV27,TGTCCCCGGGTCGAGCAGTTCTTC,CPRVEQFF
few,.,TRBJ1-6,TRBV7-2,TGTGCCAGCAGCTTCAGAGTTGGGATTAATTCACCCCTCCACTTT,CASSFRVGINSPLHF
.,TRBD2,TRBJ2-1,TRBV6-5,TGTGCCACCTCGCGGGGGGGCTACAATGAGCAGTTCTTC,CATSRGGYNEQFF
.,TRBD1,TRBJ2-1,TRBV4-2,TGTGCCAGCAGCCAAGAGGGACAGGGGGCCGGAGGCAATGAGCAGTTCTTC,CASSQEGQGAGGNEQFF
.,.,TRBJ1-1,TRBV7-9,TGTGCCAGCAGCTTAGCGGGTAAAGTTGAAGCTTTCTTT,CASSLAGKVEAFF
once,TRBD1,TRBJ1-4,TRBV5-5,TGTGCCAGCAGCTTGTACGGACCCGGGACAGGGAATGAAAAACTGTTTTTT,CASSLYGPGTGNEKLFF
.,TRBD1,TRBJ2-2,TRBV27,TGTGCCAGCAGTCCCCCCCGGACAGGGTCGGACGAAGAACACCGGGGAGCTGTTTTT,CASSPPRTGSDEEHRGAVF
.,.,TRBJ1-1,TRBV5-1,TGCGCCAGCAGCTGGGGAGAATATGGGGCTTTCTTT,CASSWGEYGAFF
.,TRBD2,TRBJ2-5,TRBV4-2,TGTGCCAGCGATCGGGGGGGAGGGTACGAAGAGACCCAGTACTTC,CASDRGGGYEETQYF
.,.,TRBJ1-1,TRBV7-9,TGTGCCAGCACCACGGCGGCGAACACTGAAGCTTTCTTT,CASTTAANTEAFF
once,.,TRBJ1-1,TRBV27,TGTGCCAGCAGTTTATCCGGGGGGGCGCGGATGACGAACACTGAAGCTTTCTTT,CASSLSGGARMTNTEAFF
.,TRBD1,TRBJ1-2,TRBV5-6,TGTGCCAGCAGCTTGGACAGGGGGCTTAACGATGGCTACACCTTC,CASSLDRGLNDGYTF
.,.,TRBJ1-5,TRBV10-1,TGCGCCAGCAGGGGCCCGGGCCCCTGGCCCAATCAGCCCCAGCATTTT,CASRGPGPWPNQPQHF
.,.,TRBJ1-2,TRBV10-1,TGCGCCAGCAGTGCGTCGGGGTATGGCTACACCTTC,CASSASGYGYTF
once,.,TRBJ2-3,TRBV19,TGTGCCAGTACGGGATTCGGAGGCGCAGATACGCAGTATTTT,CASTGFGGADTQYF
.,.,TRBJ2-1,TRBV10-1,TGCGCCAGCAGTGAGGTGCGGGGTCTCGACAATGAGCAGTTCTTC,CASSEVRGLDNEQFF
.,.,TRBJ2-3,TRBV7-9,TGTGCCAGCAGCTCCGTAGCGGGCACAGATACGCAGTATTTT,CASSSVAGTDTQYF
.,.,TRBJ2-5,TRBV23-1,TGCGCCACACACCCGGATCTCCTCAGGACCGGACAAGAGACCCAGTACTTC,CATHPDLLRTGQETQYF
.,TRBD2,TRBJ2-5,TRBV7-9,TGTGCCAGCAGCCTAAGGACTAGCGGGGGGGCGGAGACCCAGTACTTC,CASSLRTSGGAETQYF
.,.,TRBJ2-5,TRBV9,TGTGCCAGCAGCGGAGGGCCGGCAGAGACCCAGTACTTC,CASSGGPAETQYF
.,.,TRBJ1-1,TRBV2,TGTGCCAGCAGTGCTAGGACAACATACGCCCCTGAAGCTTTCTTT,CASSARTTYAPEAFF
.,TRBD2,TRBJ2-1,TRBV11-2,TGTGCCAGCAGCTCATCGGGGGGGCAGAATGAGCAGTTCTTC,CASSSSGGQNEQFF
.,.,TRBJ2-3,TRBV6-1,TGTGCCAGCAGTGAAGTGGGGCCAGATACGCAGTATTTT,CASSEVGPDTQYF
.,.,TRBJ1-5,TRBV7-9,TGTGCCAGCAGCTCGGCGGGCGGGAATCAGCCCCAGCATTTT,CASSSAGGNQPQHF
.,.,TRBJ1-5,TRBV7-8,TGTGCCAGCAGCTTAGCCGGGGCCCATCAGCCCCAGCATTTT,CASSLAGAHQPQHF
.,TRBD1,TRBJ2-1,TRBV15,TGTGCCACCAGCAGCTTCCGGACAGGAAAAGACAATGAGCAGTTCTTC,CATSSFRTGKDNEQFF